Each of the 17 T cell receptor beta chains below was sequenced from the same sample in a study of identifying expanded T cells in peripheral blood. The data were produced by immunoSEQ multiplex PCR, yet TCRdb's version contains in-frame clones alone and is incomplete. Among tens of thousands of clones listed, over 75% were seen once. The source material was blood. The receptors derive from a person between 18 and 75 years old in good health.

The chain uses TRBV27 and TRBJ1-6, with 8 nucleotides matching TRBD1. The CDR3 is made up of 18 amino acids. Germline trimming cut 2 bases from V and 10 bases from J; bases unmatched to any gene: 16. CDR1 is MNHEY, CDR2 SMNVEV, per germline (reference sequence). CDR3 coding DNA: TGTGCCAGCAGTTTAAGGTCCCAGGGGGCGTCAAACGGGTCACCCCTCCACTTT. Translating it yields CASSLRSQGASNGSPLHF.

This chain uses TRBV30 with TRBJ2-5; D gene ambiguous. The CDR3 spans 12 residues. V lost 1 base and J 2 bases, leaving 5 bases between the germline ends. The germline gives CDR1 GTSNPN, CDR2 SVGIG (reference sequence). CDR3 region: CAWSARQETQYF. In DNA form, the CDR3 reads TGTGCCTGGAGTGCACGTCAAGAGACCCAGTACTTC.

The chain couples TRBV5-1 to TRBJ2-1; 9 bases are a match to TRBD2. The germline gives CDR1 SGHRS, CDR2 YFSETQ. The CDR3 extends over 15 amino acids. V shed 6 bases and J 8 bases; nucleotides not matched to a gene: 12. CDR3 loop: CASTPVAGGPHEQFF. The CDR3, as DNA: TGCGCCAGCACCCCGGTGGCGGGAGGGCCTCATGAGCAGTTCTTC.

This clone was counted only a few times. The DNA of the CDR3 is TGTGCCTGGAGTGTTGGGGACCTCCAGCAGCCCCAGCATTTT. As protein: CAWSVGDLQQPQHF. The V gene is TRBV30, the J gene TRBJ1-5; possible D gene TRBD1, 5 bases. This CDR3 comprises 14 residues. V was clipped by 0 bases and J by 7 bases, with 13 bases between them. The germline V gene has CDR1 GTSNPN and CDR2 SVGIG (reference sequence). Based on the CDR3 plus reference TRBV30 and TRBJ1-5, the full variable domain is SQTIHQWPATLVQPVGSPLSLECTVEGTSNPNLYWYRQAAGRGLQLLFYSVGIGQISSEVPQNLSASRPQDRQFILSSKKLLLSDSGFYLCAWSVGDLQQPQHFGDGTRLSIL.

The rearrangement links TRBV6-5 to TRBJ1-1, with D possibly matching TRBD1 (5 bases). The CDR3 has 13 amino acids. V lost 3 bases, J lost 1 base, and 6 bases lay in between. CDR1 and CDR2 (germline): MNHEY, SVGAGI. CDR3 residues: CASSYGGNTEAFF. CDR3 nucleotide sequence: TGTGCCAGCAGTTATGGGGGGAACACTGAAGCTTTCTTT.

J is TRBJ1-4 and V is TRBV5-4; D gene unclear. The CDR3 covers 14 residues. Germline lookup yields CDR1 SGHNT and CDR2 YYREEE (reference sequence). The V gene lost 4 bases and the J gene lost 5 bases, with 12 bases spanning the gap. The CDR3, as DNA: TGTGCCAGCAGCCCCACCTATAACAATGAAAAACTGTTTTTT. Its translation: CASSPTYNNEKLFF.

The chain uses TRBV6-5 and TRBJ1-5, with D perhaps matching TRBD1 (5 bases). This CDR3 region has 14 residues. The germline V gene encodes CDR1 MNHEY and CDR2 SVGAGI. V lost 6 bases to trimming and J lost 9 bases, with 18 bases between them. Written as DNA, the CDR3 is TGTGCCAGCAGCCGAACCGGGACGCGGGGGCCCCAGCATTTT. It yields the protein CASSRTGTRGPQHF.

This chain joins TRBV7-3 and TRBJ2-1; TRBD2 agrees at 9 bases. J gave up 10 bases and V 3 bases, and 7 bases lay outside the gene matches. In germline, CDR1 is SGHTA, CDR2 FQGTGA. CDR3 size: 14 residues. DNA for the CDR3: TGTGCCAGCAGCTTGGGGCTAGCGGGATGGGAGCAGTTCTTC. Amino acids: CASSLGLAGWEQFF. Full variable domain (rest looked up from reference TRBV7-3 and TRBJ2-1): GAGVSQTPSNKVTEKGKYVELRCDPISGHTALYWYRQSLGQGPEFLIYFQGTGAADDSGLPNDRFFAVRPEGSVSTLKIQRTERGDSAVYLCASSLGLAGWEQFFGPGTRLTVL.

The rearrangement links TRBV6-1 to TRBJ1-3; D remains unclear. Between the trimmed V and J ends, which lost 5 bases and 3 bases, there was a span of 8 bases. The CDR3 loop spans 13 amino acids. The germline V gene encodes CDR1 MNHNS and CDR2 SASEGT. The chain's CDR3 is CASSFEGGNTIYF. In nucleotides, the CDR3 is TGTGCCAGCAGTTTTGAGGGTGGAAACACCATATATTTT.

This chain joins TRBV19 and TRBJ1-2; D uncertain. The germline CDR1 and CDR2 sequences are LNHDA and SQIVND (reference sequence). V was cut by 4 bases and J by 4 bases, with 7 bases left in between. This CDR3 is built from 12 residues. The CDR3 sequence is CASSNIGYGYTF. CDR3 DNA sequence: TGTGCCAGTAGTAATATAGGCTATGGCTACACCTTC.

The chain carries TRBV5-1 and TRBJ2-3, with 8 bases fitting TRBD2. CDR3 length: 16 residues. Germline V lookup: CDR1 SGHRS, CDR2 YFSETQ. Trimming at V came to 3 bases and at J to 3 bases, leaving 9 bases not matched to a gene. The CDR3 nucleotides are TGCGCCAGCAGCTGGAGGGGGAGCGGGAGTACAGATACGCAGTATTTT. Translated: CASSWRGSGSTDTQYF.

The chain uses TRBV10-3 and TRBJ1-2; D is unresolved. This CDR3 spans 10 amino acids. Germline-derived CDR1 and CDR2 are ENHRY and SYGVKD. Trimming pared 7 bases from V and 8 bases from J, leaving 8 bases between. CDR3: CAIKEEGYTF. The DNA for the CDR3 is TGTGCCATCAAGGAGGAAGGCTACACCTTC.

The sample holds a few counts of this clone. This chain uses TRBV29-1 with TRBJ2-7; 9 bases fit TRBD2. Germline V gives CDR1 SQVTM, CDR2 ANQGSEA. CDR3 length equals 14 residues. V shed 6 bases and J 0 bases; nucleotides not matched to a gene: 6. The CDR3: CSVVRLADSYEQYF. As DNA, the CDR3 is TGCAGCGTCGTTAGACTAGCGGACTCCTACGAGCAGTACTTC.

CDR3 bases: TGTGCCAGCAGTGGTACCGGGAGCTCCTACGAGCAGTACTTC. It is translated as CASSGTGSSYEQYF. V gene TRBV6-6 combines with J gene TRBJ2-7; a possible D gene is TRBD2 (6 bases). The CDR3 extends over 14 amino acids. Germline lookup yields CDR1 MNHNY and CDR2 SVGAGI (reference sequence). V lost 5 bases and J 0 bases, leaving 11 bases between the germline ends.

The rearrangement joins TRBV7-8 to TRBJ2-1; 7 positions match TRBD2. The CDR3 length is 17 residues. The germline V gene has CDR1 SGHVS and CDR2 FQNEAQ. The junction had 16 bases not matched to a gene; V was cut back by 6 bases and J by 5 bases. CDR3 loop: CASRSTLEGGPNNEQFF. The CDR3, as DNA: TGTGCCAGCAGATCAACCCTAGAGGGAGGGCCCAACAATGAGCAGTTCTTC.

This chain connects TRBV18 to TRBJ2-7, with 12 bases fitting TRBD2. Germline V gene data show CDR1 as KGHSH and CDR2 as LQKENI. The CDR3 is 16 residues long. Trimming took 1 base from V and 2 from J; bases not matched to a gene: 3. CDR3 amino acids: CASSPLRTSGAYEQYF. CDR3 coding DNA: TGTGCCAGCTCACCACTTAGGACTAGCGGGGCCTACGAGCAGTACTTC.

V is TRBV6-5 and J is TRBJ1-2, with no clear D. V gave up 5 bases and J gave up 3 bases, with 16 bases separating them. CDR3 length: 15 amino acids. The V gene's germline CDR1 is MNHEY and CDR2 SVGAGI. CDR3 region: CASSPSDGWDYGYTF. The CDR3 nucleotides are TGTGCCAGCAGTCCCTCCGACGGGTGGGACTATGGCTACACCTTC.